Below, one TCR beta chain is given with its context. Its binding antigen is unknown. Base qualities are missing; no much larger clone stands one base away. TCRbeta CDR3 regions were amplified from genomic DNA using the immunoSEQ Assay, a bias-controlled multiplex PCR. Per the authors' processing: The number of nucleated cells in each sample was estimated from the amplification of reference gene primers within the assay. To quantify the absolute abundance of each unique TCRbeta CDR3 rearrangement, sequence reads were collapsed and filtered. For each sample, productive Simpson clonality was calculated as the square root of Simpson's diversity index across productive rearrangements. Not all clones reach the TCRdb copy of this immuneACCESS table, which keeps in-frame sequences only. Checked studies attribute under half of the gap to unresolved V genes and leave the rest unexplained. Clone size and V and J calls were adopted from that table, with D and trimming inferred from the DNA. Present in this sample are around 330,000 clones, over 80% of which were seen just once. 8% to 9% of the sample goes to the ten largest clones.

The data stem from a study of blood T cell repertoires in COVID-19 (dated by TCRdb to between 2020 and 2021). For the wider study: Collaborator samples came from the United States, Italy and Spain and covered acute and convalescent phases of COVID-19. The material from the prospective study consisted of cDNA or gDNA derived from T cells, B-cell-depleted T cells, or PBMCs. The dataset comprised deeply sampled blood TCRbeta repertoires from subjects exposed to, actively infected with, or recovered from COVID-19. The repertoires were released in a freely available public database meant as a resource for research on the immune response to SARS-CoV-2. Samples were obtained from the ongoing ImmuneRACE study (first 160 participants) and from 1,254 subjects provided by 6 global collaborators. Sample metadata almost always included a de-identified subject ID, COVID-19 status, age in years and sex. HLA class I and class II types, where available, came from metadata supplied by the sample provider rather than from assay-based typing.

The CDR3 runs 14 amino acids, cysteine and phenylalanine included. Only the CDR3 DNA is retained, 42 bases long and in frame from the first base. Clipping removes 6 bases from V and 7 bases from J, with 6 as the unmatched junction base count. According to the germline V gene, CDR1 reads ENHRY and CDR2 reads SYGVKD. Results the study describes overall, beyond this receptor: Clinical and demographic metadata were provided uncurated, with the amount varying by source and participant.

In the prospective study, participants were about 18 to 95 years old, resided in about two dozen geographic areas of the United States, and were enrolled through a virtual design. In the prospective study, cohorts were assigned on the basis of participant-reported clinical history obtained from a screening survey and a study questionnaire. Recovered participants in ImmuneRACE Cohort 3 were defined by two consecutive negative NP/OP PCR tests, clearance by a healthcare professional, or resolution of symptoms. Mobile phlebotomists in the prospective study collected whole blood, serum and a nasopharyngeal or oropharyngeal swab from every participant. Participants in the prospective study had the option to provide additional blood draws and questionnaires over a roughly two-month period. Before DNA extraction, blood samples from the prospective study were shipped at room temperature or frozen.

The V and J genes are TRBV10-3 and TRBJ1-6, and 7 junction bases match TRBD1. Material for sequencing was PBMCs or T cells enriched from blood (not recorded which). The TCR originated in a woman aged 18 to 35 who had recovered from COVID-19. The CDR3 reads CAIRWDSGNSPLHF. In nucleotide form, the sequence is TGTGCCATCAGGTGGGACAGTGGGAATTCACCCCTCCACTTT.